This T cell receptor beta chain stems from a study of blood T cell repertoires in COVID-19 (dated by TCRdb to 2018 to 2021). Some background on the complete study: Samples from collaborators originated in the United States, Italy and Spain and spanned both the acute and convalescent phases of COVID-19. A de-identified subject ID, COVID-19 status, age in years and sex were almost always included in the sample metadata. Where HLA class I and class II types were available, the types were taken from metadata supplied by the sample provider, not from assay-based typing. The prospective study material was composed of cDNA or gDNA derived from T cells, B-cell-depleted T cells, or PBMCs. Samples were obtained from the ongoing ImmuneRACE study (first 160 participants) and from about 1,300 subjects provided by 6 global collaborators. The dataset comprised deeply sampled blood TCRbeta repertoires from subjects exposed to, actively infected with, or recovered from COVID-19. The repertoires were released in a freely available public database meant as a resource for research on the immune response to SARS-CoV-2. The paper's findings and limits, for the study overall: Clinical and demographic metadata were provided uncurated, with the amount varying by source and participant.

TCRbeta CDR3 regions were amplified from genomic DNA by means of the immunoSEQ Assay, a bias-controlled multiplex PCR. The authors processed their data as follows. The number of nucleated cells in each sample was estimated from the amplification of reference gene primers within the assay. To quantify the absolute abundance of each unique TCRbeta CDR3 rearrangement, sequence reads were collapsed and filtered. For each sample, productive Simpson clonality was calculated by taking the square root of Simpson's diversity index across productive rearrangements. The immuneACCESS repertoire file appears here via TCRdb, limited to in-frame rearrangements. These files lack a portion of the clones; in checked studies, under half of the deficit traces to unresolved V genes, and the cause of the others is not known. For V, J and clone size, that table is used; D and trimming come from the DNA. The sample has about 28,000 clones on record, around four fifths of them singletons. Clones ranked in the top ten supply about 40% of the sample.

Each collaborating institution followed its own protocols to collect whole blood in K2EDTA tubes. For TCRbeta analysis, collaborator samples were shipped as frozen whole blood, as isolated PBMCs, or as DNA extracted from either sample type. Comment on this clone: It has no known antigen specificity. Base-call qualities are not available, and no considerably larger clone is one nucleotide away.

CDR3 length: 15 amino acids, cysteine to phenylalanine. Only the CDR3 part of the read is kept: 45 bases, read in frame from the first base. Relative to germline, V is missing 5 bases and J is missing 7 bases, with 8 bases of the junction outside any gene match. CDR1 SSHAT and CDR2 FNYEAQ are derived from the germline V gene (reference sequence). Sequenced: peripheral blood. Recombination connected TRBV7-7 to TRBJ2-1; TRBD2 matches 10 bases in the middle. The TCR comes from a man between 65 and 85 years old with acute or convalescent COVID-19. At the DNA level, the sequence is TGTGCCAGCAGCGAGAATAGCGGGAGGTTGAATGAGCAGTTCTTC. It specifies CASSENSGRLNEQFF.